The 9 T cell receptor beta chains below all came from one sample that was sequenced in a study of radiation and T cells in renal cell carcinoma. Time point denoted: blood 4 weeks post-SBRT, at nephrectomy. Stated treatment: 15 Gy SBRT to primary tumor, nephrectomy 4 weeks later. Assay: immunoSEQ multiplex PCR; the TCRdb copy retains only in-frame clones and omits some. The sample includes 75,000 to 95,000 clones, around 85% seen only once; the top ten take more than 9%. The material sequenced was blood, taken from a patient whose treatment included radiotherapy and nephrectomy. These TCRs come from a middle-aged man with renal cell carcinoma.

The V and J genes are TRBV6-5 and TRBJ2-7; the D is unclear. The CDR3 contains 12 residues. V was pared by 9 bases and J by 2 bases, with 11 bases between. Germline-derived CDR1 and CDR2 are MNHEY and SVGAGI. This CDR3 is CASSQSPYEQYF. CDR3 DNA: TGTGCCAGTTCACAGAGCCCCTACGAGCAGTACTTC.

This chain connects TRBV7-9 to TRBJ2-2; 9 nucleotides line up with TRBD2. CDR3 length: 15 amino acids. V was pared by 8 bases and J by 5 bases, with 9 bases of the junction left unmatched. CDR1 SEHNR and CDR2 FQNEAQ come from the germline V gene (reference sequence). The CDR3 reads CASLPAGGETGELFF. CDR3 DNA sequence: TGTGCCAGCTTGCCAGCGGGGGGAGAGACCGGGGAGCTGTTTTTT.

The V gene is TRBV9, the J gene TRBJ1-5, with D uncertain. V was pared by 0 bases and J by 6 bases, with 7 bases between. This CDR3 has 13 residues. Germline CDR1 reads SGDLS; CDR2 reads YYNGEE. As DNA, the CDR3 is TGTGCCAGCAGCGTAGGTTCCACTCAGCCCCAGCATTTT. This codes for CASSVGSTQPQHF.

This rearrangement joins TRBV25-1 to TRBJ1-1; the match to TRBD1 covers 7 bases. The CDR3 spans 16 residues. Losses at the gene ends were 8 bases for V and 5 bases for J; bases not matched to a gene: 17. Germline values: CDR1 MGHDK, CDR2 SYGVNS. In DNA form, the CDR3 reads TGTGCCAGCTCCGAGGGGGGCAGGGGGGTGCGGACTGAAGCTTTCTTT. It specifies CASSEGGRGVRTEAFF.

The chain has TRBV4-2 and TRBJ2-7; TRBD1 or TRBD2 may be the D gene (5 bases each). The CDR3 is 14 residues long. Trimming removed 1 base from V and 0 bases from J, with 7 bases in between. CDR1 LGHNA and CDR2 YNFKEQ come from the germline V gene. In nucleotides, the CDR3 is TGTGCCAGCAGCCAAGTGGGGACCTCCTACGAGCAGTACTTC. It translates to CASSQVGTSYEQYF.

The chain combines TRBV2 with TRBJ2-3, with D tentatively TRBD1 (6 bases). Germline CDR1 SNHLY, CDR2 FYNNEI. Trimming shortened V by 5 bases and J by 6 bases, and 24 bases separated the two germline ends. CDR3 length equals 17 residues. The CDR3 bases are TGTGCCAGCAGTAAATACGCTAATGGACAGTCAGGTGATACGCAGTATTTT. This encodes CASSKYANGQSGDTQYF.

The chain is built from TRBV11-2 and TRBJ2-1; TRBD2 is a possible D gene (5 bases). The CDR3 consists of 13 residues. Trimming left V 6 bases short and J 3 bases short, with 9 bases between. The germline V gene encodes CDR1 SGHAT and CDR2 FQNNGV. The CDR3, as DNA: TGTGCCAGCAGGCTAGCATACTACAATGAGCAGTTCTTC. Translation gives CASRLAYYNEQFF.

This clone was observed once. V usage is TRBV11-2 and J usage is TRBJ2-7, with 10 bases aligning to TRBD1. The germline V gene encodes CDR1 SGHAT and CDR2 FQNNGV. V was clipped by 3 bases and J by 6 bases; unmatched bases: 5. This CDR3 region has 14 residues. CDR3 nucleotide sequence: TGTGCCAGCAGCTTGGGACAGGGGTTTTCCGAGCAGTACTTC. Residues: CASSLGQGFSEQYF.

The chain recombines TRBV5-1 with TRBJ2-5, with TRBD1 matching over 8 bases. There are 14 residues in the CDR3. Germline V gene sequence: CDR1 SGHRS, CDR2 YFSETQ. J lost 4 bases, V lost 5 bases, and 7 bases had no gene match. The CDR3 coding sequence is TGCGCCAGCAGTATTCCAGGGGGCATAGAGACCCAGTACTTC. It is translated as CASSIPGGIETQYF.